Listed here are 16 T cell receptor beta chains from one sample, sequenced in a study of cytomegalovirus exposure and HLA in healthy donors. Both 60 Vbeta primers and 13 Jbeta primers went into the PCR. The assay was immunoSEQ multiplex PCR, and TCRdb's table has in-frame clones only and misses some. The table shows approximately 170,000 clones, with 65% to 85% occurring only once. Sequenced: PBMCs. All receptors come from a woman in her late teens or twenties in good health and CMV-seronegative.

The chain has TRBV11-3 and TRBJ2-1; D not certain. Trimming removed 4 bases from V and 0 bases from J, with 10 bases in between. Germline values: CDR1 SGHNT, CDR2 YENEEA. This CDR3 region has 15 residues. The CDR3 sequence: CASSYSSGSYNEQFF. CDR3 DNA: TGTGCCAGCAGCTATTCGTCGGGCTCCTACAATGAGCAGTTCTTC.

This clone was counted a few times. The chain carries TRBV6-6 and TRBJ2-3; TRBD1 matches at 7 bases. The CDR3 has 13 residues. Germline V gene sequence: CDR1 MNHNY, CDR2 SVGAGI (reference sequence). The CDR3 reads CAIKTGSPDTQYF. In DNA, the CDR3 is TGTGCTATTAAGACAGGGAGTCCAGATACGCAGTATTTT.

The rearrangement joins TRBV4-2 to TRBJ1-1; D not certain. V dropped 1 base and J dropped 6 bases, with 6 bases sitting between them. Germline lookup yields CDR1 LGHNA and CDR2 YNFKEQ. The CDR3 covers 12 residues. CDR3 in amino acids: CASSQVTAEAFF. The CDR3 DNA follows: TGTGCCAGCAGCCAAGTGACTGCTGAAGCTTTCTTT.

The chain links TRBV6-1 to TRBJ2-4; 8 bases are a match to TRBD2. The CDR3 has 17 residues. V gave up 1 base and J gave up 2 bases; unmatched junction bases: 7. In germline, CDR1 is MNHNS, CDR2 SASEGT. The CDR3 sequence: CASSEVELAAPKNIQYF. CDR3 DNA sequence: TGTGCCAGCAGTGAAGTAGAACTAGCGGCTCCCAAAAACATTCAGTACTTC.

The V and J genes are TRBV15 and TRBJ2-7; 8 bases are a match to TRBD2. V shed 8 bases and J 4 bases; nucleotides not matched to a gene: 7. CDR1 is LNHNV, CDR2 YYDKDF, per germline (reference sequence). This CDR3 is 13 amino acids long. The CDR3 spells CATRRAGVYEQYF. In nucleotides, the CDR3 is TGTGCCACCCGCCGAGCGGGGGTTTACGAGCAGTACTTC.

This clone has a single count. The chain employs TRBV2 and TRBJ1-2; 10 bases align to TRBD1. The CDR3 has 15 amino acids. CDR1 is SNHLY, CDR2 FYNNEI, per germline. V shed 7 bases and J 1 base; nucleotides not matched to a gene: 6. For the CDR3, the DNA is TGTGCCAGCACCGGGACAGGGGCCATTAACTATGGCTACACCTTC. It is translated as CASTGTGAINYGYTF.

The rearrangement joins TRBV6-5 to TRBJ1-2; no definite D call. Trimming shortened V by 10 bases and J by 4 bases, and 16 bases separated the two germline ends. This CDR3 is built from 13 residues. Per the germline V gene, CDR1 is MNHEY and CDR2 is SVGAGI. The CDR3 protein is CATFGSDFYGYTF. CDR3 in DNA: TGTGCCACTTTTGGCTCGGACTTCTATGGCTACACCTTC.

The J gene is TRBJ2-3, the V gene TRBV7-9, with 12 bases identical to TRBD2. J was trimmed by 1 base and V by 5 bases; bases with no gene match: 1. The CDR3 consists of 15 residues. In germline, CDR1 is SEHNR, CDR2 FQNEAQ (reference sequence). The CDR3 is CASSRTSGGTDTQYF. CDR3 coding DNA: TGTGCCAGCAGCCGGACTAGCGGGGGCACAGATACGCAGTATTTT.

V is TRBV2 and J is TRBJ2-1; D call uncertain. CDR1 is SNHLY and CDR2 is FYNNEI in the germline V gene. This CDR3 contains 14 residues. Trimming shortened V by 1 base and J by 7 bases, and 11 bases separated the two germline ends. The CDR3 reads CASSEDGRMNEQFF. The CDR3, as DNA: TGTGCCAGCAGTGAAGACGGTAGAATGAATGAGCAGTTCTTC.

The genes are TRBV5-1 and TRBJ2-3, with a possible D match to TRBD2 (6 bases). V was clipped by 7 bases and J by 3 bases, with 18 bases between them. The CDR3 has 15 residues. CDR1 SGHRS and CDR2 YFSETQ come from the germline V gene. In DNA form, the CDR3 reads TGCGCCAGCGGCGAGACTAGTCGGAGGACAGATACGCAGTATTTT. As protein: CASGETSRRTDTQYF.

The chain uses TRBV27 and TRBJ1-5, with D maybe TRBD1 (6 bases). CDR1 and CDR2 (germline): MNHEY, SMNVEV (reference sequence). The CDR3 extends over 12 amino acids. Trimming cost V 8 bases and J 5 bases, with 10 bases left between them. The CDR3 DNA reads TGTGCCAGCTGGGGGCAATATCAGCCCCAGCATTTT. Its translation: CASWGQYQPQHF.

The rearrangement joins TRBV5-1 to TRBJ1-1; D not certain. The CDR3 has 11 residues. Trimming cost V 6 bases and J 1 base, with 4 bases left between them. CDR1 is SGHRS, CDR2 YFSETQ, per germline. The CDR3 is CASNTNTEAFF. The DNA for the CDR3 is TGCGCCAGCAACACGAACACTGAAGCTTTCTTT.

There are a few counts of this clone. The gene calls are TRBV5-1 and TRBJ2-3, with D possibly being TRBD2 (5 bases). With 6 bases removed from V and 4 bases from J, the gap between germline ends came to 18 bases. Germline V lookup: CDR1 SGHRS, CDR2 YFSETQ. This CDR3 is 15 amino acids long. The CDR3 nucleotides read TGCGCCAGCACCCCCCTCGAGGGAGTTTCAGATACGCAGTATTTT. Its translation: CASTPLEGVSDTQYF.

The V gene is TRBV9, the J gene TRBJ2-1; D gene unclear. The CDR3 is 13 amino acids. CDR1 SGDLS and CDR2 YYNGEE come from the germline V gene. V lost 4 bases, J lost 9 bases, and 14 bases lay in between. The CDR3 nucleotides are TGTGCCAGCAGCCCCCCCCTAGTAGGTGAGCAGTTCTTC. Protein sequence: CASSPPLVGEQFF. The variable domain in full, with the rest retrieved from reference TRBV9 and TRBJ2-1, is DSGVTQTPKHLITATGQRVTLRCSPRSGDLSVYWYQQSLDQGLQFLIQYYNGEERAKGNILERFSAQQFPDLHSELNLSSLELGDSALYFCASSPPLVGEQFFGPGTRLTVL.

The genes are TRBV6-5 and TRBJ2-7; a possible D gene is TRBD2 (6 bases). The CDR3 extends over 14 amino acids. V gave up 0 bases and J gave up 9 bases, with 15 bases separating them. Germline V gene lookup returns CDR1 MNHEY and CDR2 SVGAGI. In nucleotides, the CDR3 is TGTGCCAGCAGTTACTCAGGGGCCCGCGGGGCGCAGTACTTC. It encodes CASSYSGARGAQYF.

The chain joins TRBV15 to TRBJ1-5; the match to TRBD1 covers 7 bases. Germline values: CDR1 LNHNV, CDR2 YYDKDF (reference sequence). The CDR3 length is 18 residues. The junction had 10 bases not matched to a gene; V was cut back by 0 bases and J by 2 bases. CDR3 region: CATSRDLRRGTGNQPQHF. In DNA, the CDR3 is TGTGCCACCAGCAGAGATCTTCGCAGGGGGACCGGCAATCAGCCCCAGCATTTT.